This T cell receptor (beta chain) was retrieved from a study of graft-versus-host responses after intestinal transplantation (dated by TCRdb to about 2021). Concerning the study at large: Multivisceral, liver-intestinal, or isolated intestinal transplants were received by the recipients. The cohort enrolled about two dozen intestinal transplant recipients, one of whom was a retransplant, and 3 patients without pretransplant specimens were excluded. Samples from a few later patients were sequenced in-house on an Illumina MiSeq with MiXCR processing rather than by the commercial service. To identify alloreactive clones, pre-transplant mixed lymphocyte reaction products were sequenced and then compared with unstimulated pre-transplant donor and recipient T cells. A peak of at least 4% donor T cells among recipient peripheral blood mononuclear cells was the definition used for donor T cell macrochimerism. Bulk TCR-beta CDR3 sequencing was used to track graft-versus-host and host-versus-graft alloreactive T cell clones in the graft, circulation and bone marrow after intestinal transplantation. All recipients received anti-thymocyte globulin induction followed by maintenance tacrolimus and steroids for around three years.

Worth noting for this clone: The antigen this receptor binds is unknown. No base qualities exist here, and no much larger clone lies one base off it.

The CDR3 goes from the cysteine to the phenylalanine over 13 residues. The read is trimmed to its CDR3 DNA, 39 bases read in frame from base 1. V is pared back by 2 bases and J by 5 bases, with 10 bases lying between the germline termini. The germline V gene (reference sequence) provides CDR1 MNHEY and CDR2 SMNVEV. The receptor library was made with the immunoSEQ multiplex PCR assay. For most patients, genomic DNA was isolated with the Qiagen DNeasy Blood and Tissue Kit and sent frozen to Adaptive Biotechnologies for TCR sequencing. Adaptive Biotechnologies carried out high-throughput TCR-beta CDR3 sequencing of genomic DNA for most patients. From the authors' description of their analysis: Adaptive's ImmunoSEQ software supplied the TCR sequencing data for under 20 patients, while MiXCR and VDJtools were used to process three other patients. To correct CD4 versus CD8 sorting errors, any sequence found in both subsets at a frequency ratio below 5:1 was removed. CDR3 nucleotide sequences shared by donor and recipient were removed because the origin of these sequences could not be assigned. To count as alloreactive, a clone needed at least 2-fold expansion over unstimulated cells and a minimum CFSE-low frequency of 0.002% (template counts) or 0.001% (read counts). A clone was considered mappable if detected in the sequenced pre-transplant spleen, lymph node, or MLR CFSE-low populations of the donor or recipient. The cumulative frequency of alloreactive clones was calculated as a percentage of all sequences, weighted by copy number. What TCRdb holds here is the immuneACCESS table cut down to in-frame rearrangements. Part of the clones is not present; checked against another copy, under half of the missing clones reflect an unresolved V gene, and the others are unexplained. V and J calls and clone size are given by that table; D and trimming were obtained from the DNA. Recorded for this sample are 100,000 to 120,000 clones; about 94% of them occurred a single time. The top ten clonotypes cover about 0.51% of the sample.

What the research found in general, with its limitations: Conclusions were limited by the relatively low number and heterogeneity of intestinal transplant patients. Early after transplant, peak levels of circulating GvH clones were associated with declines in HvG clones. GvH clones were found in recipient bone marrow, and some of the GvH clones appeared earlier in ileal mucosa or blood, which is consistent with an intestinal mucosal origin. In the allografts of patients with donor T cell macrochimerism, GvH to HvG T cell clonal ratios were high.

The sample's time point label is to be understood as: cells obtained before transplantation from donor or recipient. CD3+CD4+ and CD3+CD8+ populations were FACS-sorted from unstimulated pre-transplant donor and recipient cells taken from spleen or lymph nodes. The receptor was isolated from a human donor who received an intestinal transplant. The source was unstimulated CD8+ T cells sorted from spleen or lymph node cells, collected before intestinal transplant. The chain uses TRBV27 and TRBJ2-7; too little of a D gene remains to name it. The CDR3 has the sequence CASSLPGLNEQYF. The nucleotide sequence is given as TGTGCCAGCAGTTTACCTGGGCTAAACGAGCAGTACTTC.